Listed here are 18 T cell receptor beta chains from one sample, sequenced in a study of blood T cell repertoires in COVID-19. TCRdb keeps only in-frame clones here, not all; method: immunoSEQ multiplex PCR. The sample lists 99,000 or so clones; 90% to 95% were seen once. The sequenced material came from peripheral blood. The receptors come from a human donor in a cohort sampled during active COVID-19.

This clone was detected only once. This chain links TRBV2 with TRBJ1-2; perhaps TRBD1 as D (5 bases). The CDR3 spans 16 residues. CDR1 is SNHLY, CDR2 FYNNEI, per germline. Trimming shortened V by 6 bases and J by 0 bases, and 17 bases separated the two germline ends. In DNA, the CDR3 is TGTGCCAGCAGGGCGGGACCAGTCGCAGCTAACTATGGCTACACCTTC. This codes for CASRAGPVAANYGYTF.

This clone has only a few counts. The V gene is TRBV19, the J gene TRBJ1-2, with TRBD1 identical over 8 bases. The J segment lost 8 bases and the V segment lost 3 bases, leaving 5 bases of the junction unmatched. The CDR3 spans 13 residues. The germline V gene has CDR1 LNHDA and CDR2 SQIVND (reference sequence). The CDR3 here is CASSIQDRAGYTF. CDR3 bases: TGTGCCAGTAGTATCCAGGACAGGGCCGGCTACACCTTC.

The gene calls are TRBV29-1 and TRBJ1-2; 7 bases align to TRBD1. The ends lost 5 bases at V and 4 bases at J; junction bases unmatched: 13. Germline V gene lookup returns CDR1 SQVTM and CDR2 ANQGSEA. This CDR3 comprises 15 residues. The DNA for the CDR3 is TGCAGCGTTAATAAGGGACAGCCGGCGGGCTATGGCTACACCTTC. This codes for CSVNKGQPAGYGYTF.

In its sample, this clone was seen a few times. This chain connects TRBV6-6 to TRBJ2-7, with 11 nucleotides matching TRBD2. The CDR3 contains 15 residues. The junction had 9 bases not matched to a gene; V was cut back by 5 bases and J by 6 bases. Germline CDR1 is MNHNY and CDR2 is SVGAGI (reference sequence). CDR3 DNA sequence: TGTGCCAGCAGTACAGGCTCTAGCGGGAGGAGCGAGCAGTACTTC. This encodes CASSTGSSGRSEQYF.

This clone was counted many times. Here the CDR3 DNA reads TGTGCCAGCAGCCCTCCGACCGGGACAGGGGGCACTGAAGCTTTCTTT. This gives the protein CASSPPTGTGGTEAFF. This chain links TRBV7-2 with TRBJ1-1, with 11 positions matching TRBD1. With V trimmed by 5 bases and J by 4 bases, 9 bases remained unmatched. The germline V gene has CDR1 SGHTA and CDR2 FQGNSA. CDR3 length: 16 amino acids.

This clone occurred a few times. The chain uses TRBV4-2 and TRBJ1-3; no definite D call. Germline CDR1 is LGHNA and CDR2 is YNFKEQ. The ends were cut back, 2 bases at V and 0 bases at J, with 8 bases in the middle. This CDR3 is 15 amino acids long. CDR3 in amino acids: CASSQRHSSGNTIYF. Here the CDR3 DNA reads TGTGCCAGCAGCCAAAGACACTCCTCTGGAAACACCATATATTTT.

This clone occurred once. This sequence joins TRBV10-1 and TRBJ1-1; 11 bases agree with TRBD1. The ends lost 6 bases at V and 6 bases at J; junction bases unmatched: 6. CDR1 and CDR2 from the germline V gene are WNHNN and SYGVQD (reference sequence). This CDR3 comprises 14 residues. The CDR3 DNA reads as TGCGCCAGCAGGGACAGGGGGCAGAGATCTGAAGCTTTCTTT. It is translated as CASRDRGQRSEAFF.

The chain employs TRBV5-1 and TRBJ1-2; 8 positions match TRBD1. The V segment lost 3 bases and the J segment 0 bases; nucleotides outside the gene matches: 13. The CDR3 has 18 residues. Germline V gene data show CDR1 as SGHRS and CDR2 as YFSETQ. The CDR3 DNA sequence: TGCGCCAGCAGCTCCGACAGGGGCCCTCAGTTAGCTAACTATGGCTACACCTTC. Amino acid sequence: CASSSDRGPQLANYGYTF.

The chain recombines TRBV6-5 with TRBJ1-1; maybe TRBD1 (6 bases). V lost 0 bases and J 4 bases, leaving 15 bases between the germline ends. Per germline, CDR1 MNHEY and CDR2 SVGAGI. This CDR3 has 16 residues. DNA for the CDR3: TGTGCCAGCAGTTACTCGGGGGGGCCGGCGGTCACTGAAGCTTTCTTT. This gives the protein CASSYSGGPAVTEAFF.

The CDR3 loop reads CASSQDMAEETQYF. The DNA for the CDR3 is TGCGCCAGCAGCCAAGATATGGCTGAAGAGACCCAGTACTTC. The chain combines TRBV4-1 with TRBJ2-5; D not certain. The germline V and J ends were trimmed by 0 bases and 3 bases, with 8 bases remaining between them. Germline V gene sequence: CDR1 MGHRA, CDR2 YSYEKL. This CDR3 comprises 14 residues.

This clone showed up just a few times. The V and J genes are TRBV19 and TRBJ1-1, with D unresolved. Germline V CDR1 and CDR2: LNHDA, SQIVND (reference sequence). V was clipped by 1 base and J by 7 bases, with 4 bases between them. CDR3 length equals 11 residues. The CDR3 reads CASSIGGEAFF. The CDR3 DNA sequence: TGTGCCAGTAGTATAGGCGGTGAAGCTTTCTTT.

The CDR3 reads CSAAGEYPYTF. The CDR3 DNA sequence: TGCAGTGCGGCAGGGGAGTATCCCTACACCTTC. The chain recombines TRBV20-1 with TRBJ1-2; perhaps TRBD1 as D (6 bases). The germline CDR1 and CDR2 sequences are DFQATT and SNEGSKA (reference sequence). V was trimmed by 6 bases and J by 10 bases, leaving 15 bases between them. This CDR3 contains 11 residues.

The chain employs TRBV4-2 and TRBJ2-5; 7 bases are shared with TRBD1. V gave up 2 bases and J gave up 5 bases; unmatched junction bases: 8. The germline CDR1 and CDR2 sequences are LGHNA and YNFKEQ. The CDR3 consists of 15 residues. In nucleotides, the CDR3 is TGTGCCAGCAGCCAACCGGACTCACAGGGGGAGACCCAGTACTTC. Its translation: CASSQPDSQGETQYF.

This chain uses TRBV25-1 with TRBJ2-3; 9 bases align to TRBD2. CDR1 and CDR2 from the germline V gene are MGHDK and SYGVNS. After removal of 3 bases from V and 3 bases from J, the junction contained 7 bases not matched to a gene. CDR3 length equals 16 residues. Here the CDR3 DNA reads TGTGCCAGCAGTGATCTGGGACTAGCTGGGACAGATACGCAGTATTTT. It translates to CASSDLGLAGTDTQYF.

This chain connects TRBV2 to TRBJ2-5, with 8 bases fitting TRBD2. Per the germline V gene, CDR1 is SNHLY and CDR2 is FYNNEI. There are 16 residues in the CDR3. Trimming took 4 bases from V and 5 from J; bases not matched to a gene: 12. CDR3 DNA: TGTGCCAGCAGTGCTCGGACTAGCAACTTTGGGGAGACCCAGTACTTC. Translated, it gives CASSARTSNFGETQYF.

The chain employs TRBV4-1 and TRBJ2-5, with 10 bases that match TRBD1. The J segment lost 4 bases and the V segment lost 5 bases, leaving 13 bases of the junction unmatched. Germline assignment: CDR1 MGHRA and CDR2 YSYEKL. The CDR3 loop spans 17 amino acids. The chain's CDR3 is CASSLEPGQGTPETQYF. Here the CDR3 DNA reads TGCGCCAGCAGCTTAGAGCCGGGACAGGGGACCCCAGAGACCCAGTACTTC.

This chain links TRBV19 with TRBJ1-3, with a weak D call TRBD1 (6 bases). Trimming took 6 bases from V and 0 from J, leaving 12 bases between them. Looked up from germline, CDR1 is LNHDA and CDR2 is SQIVND (reference sequence). The CDR3 runs to 15 residues. The CDR3 DNA sequence: TGTGCCAGTAGCCCCGGGACATTCTCTGGAAACACCATATATTTT. Its translation: CASSPGTFSGNTIYF.

The V call is TRBV5-4, the J call TRBJ2-3; 7 nucleotides match TRBD2. The CDR3 spans 15 residues. Trimming cost V 1 base and J 4 bases; bases outside gene matches: 6. The germline V gene encodes CDR1 SGHNT and CDR2 YYREEE (reference sequence). The CDR3 protein is CASSLRAGTADTQYF. The CDR3 DNA sequence: TGTGCCAGCAGCTTGCGAGCGGGAACCGCAGATACGCAGTATTTT. The full variable domain, with the rest looked up from reference TRBV5-4 and TRBJ2-3, is ETGVTQSPTHLIKTRGQQVTLRCSSQSGHNTVSWYQQALGQGPQFIFQYYREEENGRGNFPPRFSGLQFPNYSSELNVNALELDDSALYLCASSLRAGTADTQYFGPGTRLTVL.